Listed below are T cell receptor beta chains from one sample, sequenced in a study of blood T cell repertoires in COVID-19. Clones were sequenced by immunoSEQ multiplex PCR, and TCRdb holds only the in-frame ones, with some missing. Of over 200,000 clones in the sample, 75% to 90% are singletons; the top ten hold approximately 30%. Sequencing was done on a sample of peripheral blood. Receptor source: a man aged 35 to 55 with acute or convalescent COVID-19. Both conserved end residues are trimmed from each CDR3.

j_call | v_call | cdr3_aa
TRBJ2-7 | TRBV18 | ASSTGEGHKSYEQY
TRBJ2-1 | TRBV7-2 | ASSLVSSGLNEQF
TRBJ2-1 | TRBV20-1 | SASESGRRYNEQF
TRBJ2-1 | TRBV28 | ASHRRGAGLYNEQF
TRBJ2-3 | TRBV4-3 | ASSLLAGDPDTQY
TRBJ1-1 | TRBV19 | ASITRENTEAF
TRBJ1-1 | TRBV6-2/TRBV6-3 | ASSYAVSGTEAF
TRBJ1-2 | TRBV19 | ASSMAGQGIVGGYT
TRBJ2-2 | TRBV4-2 | ASSQESSSGRAGTGELF
TRBJ2-2 | TRBV5-5 | ASSWDRNTGELF
TRBJ2-3 | TRBV15 | ATSRRTAGHTQY
TRBJ2-5 | TRBV11-2 | ASSLERLAGGPETQY
TRBJ2-5 | TRBV9 | ASSVGGVPQETQY
TRBJ1-2 | TRBV19 | ASSIGSNYGYT
TRBJ2-3 | TRBV3-1/TRBV3-2 | ASSQGLAGGGGDTQY
TRBJ2-2 | TRBV2 | ASSAFAGGGGQLF
TRBJ2-1 | TRBV18 | ASSPKATSHEQF
TRBJ1-2 | TRBV15 | ATSKSGQGAGYGYT
TRBJ1-2 | TRBV15 | ATSRERSYGYT
TRBJ1-2 | TRBV11-1 | ASSPTGNNYGYT
TRBJ2-1 | TRBV11-2 | ASSAGSYNEQF
TRBJ2-5 | TRBV9 | ASSASGRDETQY
TRBJ2-7 | TRBV6-2/TRBV6-3 | ASSYSSGTGYYEQY
TRBJ2-3 | TRBV28 | ASGFLAGATDTQY
TRBJ2-1 | TRBV6-5 | ASSFNRLGGRF
TRBJ1-2 | TRBV5-6 | ASSAGTGIGNYGYT
TRBJ1-6 | TRBV30 | AWSSGTGNSPLH
TRBJ2-1 | TRBV5-4 | ASSDPRRRSYNEQF
TRBJ2-1 | TRBV4-2 | ASSLAGGGPGNEQF
TRBJ2-7 | TRBV7-8 | ASSLGHGRDNYEQY
TRBJ1-1 | TRBV30 | AWSGGVLNTEAF
TRBJ1-1 | TRBV6-5 | ASRWNTEAF